This T cell receptor (beta chain) is drawn from a study of shared clonotypes between healthy human individuals. Clones were read by immunoSEQ multiplex PCR, and TCRdb kept only the in-frame ones, dropping some. The sample comprises approximately 1,000,000 clones, 75% to 85% of which are singletons, and approximately 0.52% rests with the top ten. CDR3 size: 20 residues. V lost 4 bases, J lost 1 base, and 15 bases stayed unmatched. CDR1 and CDR2 from the germline V gene are MDHEN and SYDVKM. The sample consisted of memory CD4+ T cells from PBMCs. Stated subset: CD45RA-negative fraction. The chain uses TRBV28 and TRBJ2-4; 11 bases map to TRBD1. This clonotype originated in a man between 18 and 29 years old in good health. Some clones in this sample may be carry-over from other donors' samples. The CDR3 region is CASSSPLGGQGVSAKNIQYF. The CDR3 coding sequence is TGTGCCAGCAGTTCACCCCTCGGGGGACAGGGGGTTTCGGCCAAAAACATTCAGTACTTC. Together with reference TRBV28 and TRBJ2-4, the CDR3 gives the full variable domain: DVKVTQSSRYLVKRTGEKVFLECVQDMDHENMFWYRQDPGLGLRLIYFSYDVKMKEKGDIPEGYSVSREKKERFSLILESASTNQTSMYLCASSSPLGGQGVSAKNIQYFGAGTRLSVL.